This T cell receptor (beta chain) was recovered during a study of T cell responses to AZD1222 COVID-19 vaccine. Study-level points and caveats: Unmutated variant regions are reportedly the target of nearly half of TCRs that are spike-specific.

The length of the CDR3 is 15 residues. Trimming shortened V by 4 bases and J by 1 base, and 11 bases separated the two germline ends. The germline CDR1 and CDR2 sequences are SEHNR and FQNEAQ (reference sequence). A note on this clone: The target antigen is unknown.

The protocol was immunoSEQ multiplex PCR, while the TCRdb copy is restricted to in-frame clones and leaves out a portion. Of 200,000 or so clones listed, 94% are singletons. This rearrangement joins TRBV7-9 to TRBJ2-1, with a possible D match to TRBD2 (6 bases). The sequencing here drew on peripheral blood, taken on day 0 of AZD1222 vaccination. The clonotype comes from an adult in good health. This CDR3 is CASSSLGRSYNEQFF. CDR3 DNA sequence: TGTGCCAGCAGCTCGCTTGGGAGGTCCTACAATGAGCAGTTCTTC.